This paragraph covers one TCR beta chain sequence. There is no known antigen for this receptor. The input lacks base qualities; no much larger clone sits a single base away. Library preparation used the immunoSEQ multiplex PCR assay. For most patients, genomic DNA was isolated with the Qiagen DNeasy Blood and Tissue Kit and shipped frozen to Adaptive Biotechnologies for TCR sequencing. For most patients, genomic DNA was subjected to high-throughput TCR-beta CDR3 sequencing by Adaptive Biotechnologies. Per the original workflow: TCR sequencing data were retrieved from Adaptive's ImmunoSEQ software for more than 15 patients, whereas a few other patients were processed with MiXCR and VDJtools. To correct CD4 versus CD8 sorting errors, sequences present in both subsets at a frequency ratio below 5:1 were removed. CDR3 nucleotide sequences shared between donor and recipient were removed because their origin could not be assigned. At least 2-fold expansion over unstimulated cells and a minimum CFSE-low frequency of 0.002% (template counts) or 0.001% (read counts) were required for clones to be classified as alloreactive. A clone was considered mappable if detected in the sequenced pre-transplant spleen, lymph node, or MLR CFSE-low populations of the donor or recipient. The cumulative frequency of alloreactive clones was calculated as a percentage of all sequences, weighted by copy number. TCRdb took over this immuneACCESS table, retaining in-frame rearrangements with V and J assigned. Such tables are incomplete; in checked studies, under half of the missing clones stem from an unresolved V gene, and the remainder is unexplained. D and trimming come from the DNA, and the V and J calls and clone size come from that table. Counted in this sample were tens of thousands of clones; 94% of them appeared once. The ten largest clonotypes hold approximately 0.2% of the sample.

These data originate in a study of graft-versus-host responses after intestinal transplantation (dated by TCRdb to about 2021). Regarding the complete study: The transplants that recipients got were multivisceral, liver-intestinal, or isolated intestinal. Every recipient was given anti-thymocyte globulin induction, then maintenance tacrolimus and steroids for 2 to 3 years. After intestinal transplantation, graft-versus-host and host-versus-graft alloreactive T cell clones in the graft, circulation and bone marrow were tracked using bulk TCR-beta CDR3 sequencing. Alloreactive clones were identified by sequencing pre-transplant mixed lymphocyte reaction products and comparing these products with unstimulated pre-transplant donor and recipient T cells. Of the 20 to 30 intestinal transplant recipients enrolled in the cohort, one of whom was a retransplant, a few patients without pretransplant specimens were excluded. Donor T cell macrochimerism was defined as a peak of at least 4% donor T cells among recipient peripheral blood mononuclear cells. Instead of going to the commercial service, samples from a few later patients were sequenced in-house on an Illumina MiSeq and processed with MiXCR. What the authors observed across the whole study: Conclusions were limited by the relatively low number and heterogeneity of intestinal transplant patients. Patients with donor T cell macrochimerism had high GvH to HvG T cell clonal ratios in their allografts. GvH clones turned up in recipient bone marrow, with some appearing earlier in ileal mucosa or blood, a pattern consistent with an intestinal mucosal origin. Peak levels of circulating GvH clones were associated with declines in HvG clones early after transplant.

V is cut by 5 bases and J by 5 bases, and the space between the germline ends is 13 bases. The CDR3 contains 14 residues, cysteine and phenylalanine counted. Solely the CDR3 DNA is kept, with 42 bases framed from the first base. Per the germline V gene (reference sequence), LNHDA is the CDR1 and SQIVND is the CDR2. The time point label here, explained by the study, means: cells obtained before transplantation from donor or recipient. CD3+CD4+ and CD3+CD8+ populations were FACS-sorted from unstimulated pre-transplant donor and recipient cells taken from spleen or lymph nodes. This clonotype was sampled from a human donor who was the organ donor for an intestinal transplant. This sample comprised unstimulated CD4+ T cells sorted from spleen or lymph node cells, obtained before transplant. The chain is assembled from TRBV19 and TRBJ2-1; there is no confident call for the D gene. The nucleotide sequence is TGTGCCAGTAGTGCTCCCGGCAGGAACAATGAGCAGTTCTTC. Its protein product is CASSAPGRNNEQFF. Supplemented by the reference TRBV19 and TRBJ2-1 proteins around the CDR3, the complete variable domain is DGGITQSPKYLFRKEGQNVTLSCEQNLNHDAMYWYRQDPGQGLRLIYYSQIVNDFQKGDIAEGYSVSREKKESFPLTVTSAQKNPTAFYLCASSAPGRNNEQFFGPGTRLTVL.